This TCR beta chain was retrieved from a study of blood T cells in healthy people across ages. Study results and limitations: From one million sequenced T cells, diversity estimates were lower bounds.

This clonotype was observed a few times. Its matching antigen is unknown. PCR was performed a second time for roughly 6 to 12 cycles using a sample-barcoded 5' primer and a J-beta primer mix. TCRdb passed the 5' RACE reads through MiXCR, listing each CDR3 protein once. The sample lists 870,000 or so distinct CDR3 sequences; about 28% were seen once. The germline CDR1 and CDR2 sequences are KGHSH and LQKENI. Trimming shortened V by 5 bases and J by 5 bases, and 14 bases separated the two germline ends. The CDR3 is made up of 14 amino acids. Sequenced input: blood. The rearrangement uses TRBV18 and TRBJ2-3; D not resolved. The clonotype originates from an elderly woman in good health. The CDR3 is CASSLSRDGDTQYF. CDR3 in DNA: TGTGCCAGCTCATTATCTAGGGATGGAGATACGCAGTATTTT.